Following are 5 T cell receptor beta chains from one sample sequenced in a study of post-analysis software for immune sequencing data. Study conclusions and caveats: Patients showed TRBV5-6, TRBV5-1 and TRBV20-1 among a few TRBV segments more frequent than in controls.

Each TCR beta cDNA library carried unique molecular identifiers. TCRdb re-analysed the PCR reads in MiXCR, keeping a single row per CDR3 protein. Here the sample spans 450,000 or so distinct CDR3 sequences, under 55% being singletons. Their target antigens are unknown. Specimen: blood. Every receptor here comes from a girl under 18 with multiple sclerosis.

This clonotype was picked up a small number of times. DNA of the CDR3: TGTGCCACCAGCAGAGCCCAAATTGGGACCCAGTACTTC. It is translated as CATSRAQIGTQYF. The V and J genes are TRBV15 and TRBJ2-5, with D hard to call. V lost 1 base, J lost 7 bases, and 10 bases lay in between. CDR3 length: 13 residues. Germline V gives CDR1 LNHNV, CDR2 YYDKDF (reference sequence).

This chain connects TRBV20-1 to TRBJ1-1; tentative D call: TRBD1 (5 bases). V was cut by 0 bases and J by 1 base, with 12 bases left in between. The CDR3 is 15 residues long. Germline CDR1 reads DFQATT; CDR2 reads SNEGSKA (reference sequence). The CDR3 DNA reads as TGCAGTGCTAGAGATCTTAGGGGAGAGAACACTGAAGCTTTCTTT. Translating gives CSARDLRGENTEAFF.

The chain carries TRBV7-2 and TRBJ2-3, with 9 positions matching TRBD1. CDR3 length: 20 amino acids. Germline trimming cut 5 bases from V and 4 bases from J; bases unmatched to any gene: 22. Germline V CDR1 and CDR2: SGHTA, FQGNSA. The CDR3 DNA reads TGTGCCAGCAGCCGACTCGGGACAGGGTTGGCGGGATCTGGGGCAGATACGCAGTATTTT. Amino acids: CASSRLGTGLAGSGADTQYF.

The chain couples TRBV4-1 to TRBJ2-7, with TRBD1 identical over 9 bases. V trimming: 2 bases; J trimming: 3 bases; junction bases outside the gene matches: 11. CDR1 and CDR2 (germline): MGHRA, YSYEKL. This CDR3 is 17 amino acids long. CDR3 nucleotides: TGCGCCAGCAGCCAACCCGGGACAGGGAGAGAGGACTACGAGCAGTACTTC. Protein sequence: CASSQPGTGREDYEQYF.

The chain couples TRBV27 to TRBJ1-5; 9 bases fit TRBD1. The CDR3 spans 13 residues. The V and J ends lost 10 bases and 7 bases, in that order; junction bases with no gene match: 8. Germline V gene lookup returns CDR1 MNHEY and CDR2 SMNVEV (reference sequence). CDR3 coding DNA: TGTGCCAACAACAGGGGGCTAAGGCAGCCCCAGCATTTT. Amino acid sequence: CANNRGLRQPQHF.